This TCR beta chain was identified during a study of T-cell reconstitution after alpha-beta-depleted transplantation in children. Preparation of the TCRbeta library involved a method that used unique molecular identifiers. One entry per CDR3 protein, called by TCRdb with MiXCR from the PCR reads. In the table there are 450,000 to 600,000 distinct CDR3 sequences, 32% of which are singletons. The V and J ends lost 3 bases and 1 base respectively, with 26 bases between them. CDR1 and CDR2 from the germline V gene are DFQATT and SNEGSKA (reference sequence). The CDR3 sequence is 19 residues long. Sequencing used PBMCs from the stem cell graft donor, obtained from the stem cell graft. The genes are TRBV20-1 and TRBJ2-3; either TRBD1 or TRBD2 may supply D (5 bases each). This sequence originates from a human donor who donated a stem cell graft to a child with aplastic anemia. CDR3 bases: TGCAGTGCTAGGATATATAGGGGCGGACTCACATGGGGCACAGATACGCAGTATTTT. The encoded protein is CSARIYRGGLTWGTDTQYF.